The clone carrying this T cell receptor beta chain was observed a handful of times. The antigen is unknown. It was at first hyperthyroidism diagnosis, before any ophthalmopathy symptoms, that the blood sample was taken. Each 10 ml fresh peripheral blood draw supplied the PBMCs. The sample comes from a study of T cells in Graves' hyperthyroidism and ophthalmopathy. Study summary: Peripheral blood sampling occurred at initial diagnosis, before any treatment. The study's findings and limits: Median prediction lead before ophthalmopathy onset was around 7 months with the model.

The investigators amplified TCR beta CDR3 regions from RNA transcripts. In the first-round RT-PCR of the TCR CDR3, the HTBI primer set was used. TCRdb reprocessed the multiplex PCR reads with MiXCR, giving one entry per CDR3 protein. The sample contains around 340,000 distinct CDR3 sequences, roughly 17% of which appear only once. This CDR3 spans 18 amino acids. Germline V gene lookup returns CDR1 ENHRY and CDR2 SYGVKD. The V segment lost 1 base and the J segment 0 bases; nucleotides outside the gene matches: 6. Sequencing used blood. The chain joins TRBV10-3 to TRBJ2-1; 10 bases line up with TRBD2. This sequence originates from a woman younger than 45 with Graves' hyperthyroidism that later progressed to Graves' ophthalmopathy. The CDR3 reads CAISEYRGLASSYNEQFF. The CDR3 DNA reads as TGTGCCATCAGTGAGTACAGGGGACTAGCGAGCTCCTACAATGAGCAGTTCTTC.